These T cell receptor beta chains were read from a single sample in a study of T cell changes during pregnancy in multiple sclerosis. Libraries were prepared by immunoSEQ multiplex PCR; TCRdb keeps only in-frame clonotypes and omits some of them. The table has under 60,000 clones, approximately 90% seen once; the top ten hold about a tenth. Source: CD8+ T cells from peripheral blood mononuclear cells, taken after pregnancy. The origin of the receptors is a female donor with multiple sclerosis, enrolled in a pregnancy study. Each CDR3 is given with its conserved first and last residue. D genes are given only for firm matches. Where a row states a size, it is once, few, many or the class of an expanded clone; other rows omit it.

v_call,j_call,clone_size,d_call,cdr3_aa,cdr3_nt
TRBV6-6,TRBJ2-7,-,TRBD2,CASSYVTGGSYEQYF,TGTGCCAGCAGTTACGTGACGGGGGGGAGCTACGAGCAGTACTTC
TRBV2,TRBJ1-2,-,TRBD1,CASSDTDRVDYGYTF,TGTGCCAGCAGTGACACGGACAGGGTAGACTATGGCTACACCTTC
TRBV11-2,TRBJ2-3,-,TRBD2,CASSFSGGAGTDTQYF,TGTGCCAGCAGCTTTAGCGGGGGGGCCGGTACAGATACGCAGTATTTT
TRBV7-4,TRBJ2-4,-,-,CASSLEGHVLAKNIQYF,TGTGCCAGCAGCTTAGAGGGGCATGTTCTAGCCAAAAACATTCAGTACTTC
TRBV27,TRBJ2-7,once,TRBD1,CASRPLGQGHYEQYF,TGTGCCAGCAGACCTCTGGGACAGGGGCACTACGAGCAGTACTTC
TRBV19,TRBJ2-7,-,TRBD1,CASSPRDSLYEQYF,TGTGCCAGTAGTCCGAGGGACAGTTTGTACGAGCAGTACTTC
TRBV4-2,TRBJ1-1,few,-,CASSQPDSLNTEAFF,TGTGCCAGCAGCCAACCCGACAGCTTGAACACTGAAGCTTTCTTT
TRBV19,TRBJ2-1,-,-,CASSIDADLYNEQFF,TGTGCCAGTAGTATAGACGCAGATCTTTACAATGAGCAGTTCTTC
TRBV5-1,TRBJ2-7,-,-,CASSLGSADTYEQYF,TGCGCCAGCAGCTTGGGTTCCGCAGATACCTACGAGCAGTACTTC
TRBV4-1,TRBJ2-1,-,-,CASSQVTRGDEQFF,TGCGCCAGCAGCCAAGTGACTAGGGGCGATGAGCAGTTCTTC
TRBV6-4,TRBJ2-1,-,TRBD2,CASSDSLAGPHNEQFF,TGTGCCAGCAGTGACTCCCTAGCGGGGCCCCACAATGAGCAGTTCTTC
TRBV28,TRBJ2-3,-,TRBD1,CASRDRDSGTDTQYF,TGTGCCAGCAGAGACAGGGATTCGGGGACAGATACGCAGTATTTT
TRBV5-5,TRBJ1-2,-,TRBD1,CASSLIDRGRGYTF,TGTGCCAGCAGCTTGATCGACAGGGGGCGCGGCTACACCTTC
TRBV5-1,TRBJ2-7,-,-,CASSPPDSYEQYF,TGCGCCAGCAGCCCGCCGGACAGCTACGAGCAGTACTTC
TRBV30,TRBJ1-2,once,-,CAWSVGAGYGYTF,TGTGCCTGGAGTGTAGGGGCAGGCTATGGCTACACCTTC
TRBV27,TRBJ2-3,-,TRBD2,CASSSSGGRDTQYF,TGTGCCAGCAGTTCTAGCGGGGGGCGGGATACGCAGTATTTT
TRBV7-3,TRBJ2-1,-,TRBD2,CASSHGTGEGYEQFF,TGTGCCAGCAGTCATGGCACTGGGGAGGGTTATGAGCAGTTCTTC
TRBV18,TRBJ2-1,-,-,CASSLPLSAEEQFF,TGTGCCAGCTCACTCCCCCTGTCTGCGGAAGAGCAGTTCTTC
TRBV6-5,TRBJ1-1,-,TRBD1,CASSTSQGENTEAFF,TGTGCCAGCAGTACCTCTCAGGGGGAAAACACTGAAGCTTTCTTT
TRBV4-1,TRBJ2-5,-,TRBD2,CASSLRGGGSETQYF,TGCGCCAGCAGCTTACGCGGGGGGGGGTCGGAGACCCAGTACTTC
TRBV27,TRBJ2-1,-,-,CASRARGADPHEQFF,TGTGCCAGCAGGGCCAGGGGGGCCGACCCACATGAGCAGTTCTTC
TRBV5-5,TRBJ2-7,-,-,CASSLARTVYEQYF,TGTGCCAGCAGCTTGGCCCGGACAGTCTACGAGCAGTACTTC
TRBV12-5,TRBJ2-2,-,-,CASGLAVTSRTGELFF,TGTGCTAGTGGTTTGGCAGTAACCTCGAGGACCGGGGAGCTGTTTTTT
TRBV6-4,TRBJ2-7,-,-,CASMRGYYEQYF,TGTGCCAGCATGCGCGGATACTACGAGCAGTACTTC
TRBV4-1,TRBJ1-5,-,-,CATKAEVEHNQPQHF,TGCGCCACCAAGGCCGAAGTGGAGCACAATCAGCCCCAGCATTTT
TRBV4-1,TRBJ2-2,-,TRBD1,CASSLAPGTGGTGELFF,TGCGCCAGCAGCCTAGCCCCCGGGACAGGGGGAACCGGGGAGCTGTTTTTT
TRBV5-6,TRBJ1-1,once,-,CASNLGGGKRVNTEAFF,TGTGCCAGCAACCTTGGGGGGGGTAAACGGGTGAACACTGAAGCTTTCTTT
TRBV6-1,TRBJ2-5,-,TRBD2,CASSDFLAGEETQYF,TGTGCCAGCAGTGATTTCCTAGCGGGGGAAGAGACCCAGTACTTC